Below, 14 T cell receptor beta chains from the same sample are listed, as sequenced in a study of T cell responses to AZD1222 COVID-19 vaccine. The table came from immunoSEQ multiplex PCR; TCRdb's copy has only in-frame clones and leaves some out. The sample records more than 70,000 clones, about nine tenths being singletons. The specimen comprised peripheral blood, sampled 28 days after the second AZD1222 dose. The receptors come from an adult who received the AZD1222 COVID-19 vaccine.

The chain recombines TRBV7-3 with TRBJ1-2, with a tentative D call TRBD1 (5 bases). The germline V gene encodes CDR1 SGHTA and CDR2 FQGTGA. The V and J ends lost 5 bases and 1 base respectively, with 8 bases between them. The CDR3 consists of 13 residues. Here the CDR3 reads CASSPDSNYGYTF. The CDR3 DNA is TGTGCCAGCAGCCCAGACAGTAACTATGGCTACACCTTC.

The chain recombines TRBV18 with TRBJ2-1; a weak D match, TRBD1 (5 bases). Trimming removed 6 bases from V and 4 bases from J, with 10 bases in between. Per the germline V gene, CDR1 is KGHSH and CDR2 is LQKENI. This CDR3 has 13 residues. DNA for the CDR3: TGTGCCAGCTCCCTTGGACAATACAATGAGCAGTTCTTC. Protein sequence: CASSLGQYNEQFF.

The chain carries TRBV2 and TRBJ2-2; either TRBD1 or TRBD2 may supply D (6 bases each). The ends were cut back, 6 bases at V and 2 bases at J, with 19 bases in the middle. The CDR3 has 17 amino acids. In germline, CDR1 is SNHLY, CDR2 FYNNEI. The CDR3 here is CASSQGAAGHNTGELFF. As DNA, the CDR3 is TGTGCCAGCAGCCAAGGTGCGGCGGGACATAACACCGGGGAGCTGTTTTTT.

The gene calls are TRBV6-5 and TRBJ2-2; D not resolved. This CDR3 region has 15 residues. V shed 6 bases and J shed 4 bases, with 15 bases lying between them. The germline CDR1 and CDR2 sequences are MNHEY and SVGAGI. DNA for the CDR3: TGTGCCAGCAGAAGAGATGGACCCGGCACCGGGGAGCTGTTTTTT. It specifies CASRRDGPGTGELFF.

This clone was counted a few times. In the same sample, other DNA sequences code for this CDR3. This chain links TRBV5-4 with TRBJ1-1; D unclear. This CDR3 region has 13 residues. The germline V gene encodes CDR1 SGHNT and CDR2 YYREEE (reference sequence). V was clipped by 1 base and J by 2 bases, with 6 bases between them. DNA of the CDR3: TGTGCCAGCAGCTTGCTCACTAACACTGAAGCTTTCTTT. Translation gives CASSLLTNTEAFF.

The V gene is TRBV27, the J gene TRBJ1-2; D possibly corresponds to TRBD1 (5 bases). The V gene's germline CDR1 is MNHEY and CDR2 SMNVEV (reference sequence). This CDR3 contains 12 residues. Trimming shortened V by 5 bases and J by 5 bases, and 9 bases separated the two germline ends. The CDR3 DNA follows: TGTGCCAGCAGTCCCCCAGGGTATGGCTACACCTTC. Protein sequence: CASSPPGYGYTF.

The rearrangement joins TRBV5-8 to TRBJ2-5; D call uncertain. V was clipped by 1 base and J by 5 bases, with 9 bases between them. Germline V CDR1 and CDR2: SGHTS, YDEGEE. This CDR3 contains 13 residues. This CDR3 is CASSLPVEETQYF. In nucleotides, the CDR3 is TGTGCCAGCAGCTTGCCGGTGGAGGAGACCCAGTACTTC.

The chain joins TRBV5-1 to TRBJ2-3; D is perhaps TRBD1 or TRBD2 (5 bases each). The CDR3 has 16 amino acids. Germline V gene data show CDR1 as SGHRS and CDR2 as YFSETQ. Between the trimmed V and J ends, which lost 4 bases and 3 bases, there was a span of 18 bases. Here the CDR3 DNA reads TGCGCCAGCAGCCCGGGGACCACCAGCGCGACAGATACGCAGTATTTT. This translates into CASSPGTTSATDTQYF.

The J gene is TRBJ2-3, the V gene TRBV9, with 11 bases aligning to TRBD1. The CDR3 loop spans 14 amino acids. Germline CDR1 and CDR2: SGDLS and YYNGEE. Trimming at V came to 4 bases and at J to 7 bases, leaving 5 bases not matched to a gene. The CDR3 region has the DNA TGTGCCAGCAGCACGGGACAGGGGGAGAATACGCAGTATTTT. Its protein product is CASSTGQGENTQYF.

The V gene is TRBV24-1, the J gene TRBJ2-3; 9 nucleotides agree with TRBD1. Looked up from germline, CDR1 is KGHDR and CDR2 is SFDVKD. The CDR3 totals 16 residues. The V and J ends lost 4 bases and 2 bases, in that order; junction bases with no gene match: 6. This chain's CDR3 is CATSDPGQGLTDTQYF. In DNA, the CDR3 is TGTGCCACCAGTGACCCGGGACAGGGCCTCACAGATACGCAGTATTTT.

The genes are TRBV5-1 and TRBJ1-4; a weak D match, TRBD1 (5 bases). The ends were cut back, 5 bases at V and 7 bases at J, with 15 bases in the middle. This CDR3 comprises 14 residues. Germline lookup yields CDR1 SGHRS and CDR2 YFSETQ. DNA for the CDR3: TGCGCCAGCAGTGGAGGGCAGGGCCGTGAAAAACTGTTTTTT. This codes for CASSGGQGREKLFF. Looking up the rest from reference TRBV5-1 and TRBJ1-4 gives the full variable domain: KAGVTQTPRYLIKTRGQQVTLSCSPISGHRSVSWYQQTPGQGLQFLFEYFSETQRNKGNFPGRFSGRQFSNSRSEMNVSTLELGDSALYLCASSGGQGREKLFFGSGTQLSVL.

This chain links TRBV20-1 with TRBJ1-1; D call uncertain. Germline assignment: CDR1 DFQATT and CDR2 SNEGSKA (reference sequence). This CDR3 comprises 13 residues. V was clipped by 3 bases and J by 1 base, with 9 bases between them. The CDR3 region has the DNA TGCAGTGCTAGTAGACAAGCGAACACTGAAGCTTTCTTT. Its protein product is CSASRQANTEAFF.

This chain joins TRBV4-3 and TRBJ2-3, with 11 positions matching TRBD2. V lost 0 bases to trimming and J lost 4 bases; unmatched junction nucleotides: 3. Germline loops: CDR1 LGHNA, CDR2 YSLEER. CDR3 size: 16 residues. The CDR3 protein is CASSQDSGRAPDTQYF. Here the CDR3 DNA reads TGCGCCAGCAGCCAAGATAGCGGGAGGGCCCCAGATACGCAGTATTTT.

The chain recombines TRBV20-1 with TRBJ2-7; TRBD2 agrees at 7 bases. The trim removed 3 bases at V and 6 bases at J, leaving 14 bases unmatched. Germline lookup yields CDR1 DFQATT and CDR2 SNEGSKA (reference sequence). The CDR3 is 15 amino acids. CDR3 residues: CSASGVRGLSREQYF. In DNA, the CDR3 is TGCAGTGCTAGTGGTGTGCGGGGGTTATCTCGCGAGCAGTACTTC.